The 24 T cell receptor beta chains below all came from one sample that was sequenced in a study of technical replicates of blood from a handful of donors. Generated by immunoSEQ multiplex PCR, the TCRdb table keeps only in-frame clones and is missing some. The sample contains tens of thousands of clones, roughly 91% of which appear only once. What was sequenced was T cells isolated from PBMCs. The receptors derive from a human donor in good health.

The chain couples TRBV5-6 to TRBJ2-5; the match to TRBD2 covers 7 bases. Germline assignment: CDR1 SGHDT and CDR2 YYEEEE. The CDR3 totals 13 residues. Losses at the gene ends were 4 bases for V and 5 bases for J; bases not matched to a gene: 5. As DNA, the CDR3 is TGTGCCAGCAGCCTGCGGGAGCGCGAGACCCAGTACTTC. Its translation is CASSLRERETQYF.

The J gene is TRBJ2-5, the V gene TRBV5-4; possible D gene TRBD1, 5 bases. Between the trimmed V and J ends, which lost 0 bases and 4 bases, there was a span of 7 bases. The CDR3 covers 13 residues. Germline CDR1 reads SGHNT; CDR2 reads YYREEE (reference sequence). This CDR3 is CASSLEGRETQYF. CDR3 sequence (DNA): TGTGCCAGCAGCTTGGAGGGGCGAGAGACCCAGTACTTC.

This chain joins TRBV5-1 and TRBJ2-7; the match to TRBD1 covers 8 bases. CDR1 is SGHRS and CDR2 is YFSETQ in the germline V gene. V lost 4 bases, J lost 2 bases, and 8 bases stayed unmatched. This CDR3 comprises 15 residues. DNA for the CDR3: TGCGCCAGCAGCCAGGCCGGGACAGGCCCCTACGAGCAGTACTTC. Translating it yields CASSQAGTGPYEQYF.

The chain joins TRBV19 to TRBJ2-1; 12 positions match TRBD2. Trimming removed 7 bases from V and 3 bases from J; junction bases left unmatched: 4. The CDR3 runs to 15 residues. Germline assignment: CDR1 LNHDA and CDR2 SQIVND (reference sequence). Here the CDR3 DNA reads TGTGCCAGTACCTTGACTAGCGGGAGCTACAATGAGCAGTTCTTC. Amino acids: CASTLTSGSYNEQFF.

The chain carries TRBV2 and TRBJ2-5; 9 bases agree with TRBD2. Trimming removed 4 bases from V and 5 bases from J; junction bases left unmatched: 5. CDR3 length: 14 residues. Germline V lookup: CDR1 SNHLY, CDR2 FYNNEI. CDR3 sequence (DNA): TGTGCCAGCAGTGTCAGGAGCGGGGGGGAGACCCAGTACTTC. This codes for CASSVRSGGETQYF. The entire variable domain, with the rest obtained from reference TRBV2 and TRBJ2-5, is as follows: EPEVTQTPSHQVTQMGQEVILRCVPISNHLYFYWYRQILGQKVEFLVSFYNNEISEKSEIFDDQFSVERPDGSNFTLKIRSTKLEDSAMYFCASSVRSGGETQYFGPGTRLLVL.

This chain's CDR3 is CASSSPDRGTMNTEAFF. The CDR3 DNA follows: TGTGCCAGCAGCTCCCCAGACAGGGGTACTATGAACACTGAAGCTTTCTTT. The chain recombines TRBV7-8 with TRBJ1-1; 8 bases map to TRBD1. Trimming at V came to 4 bases and at J to 0 bases, leaving 10 bases not matched to a gene. The CDR3 loop spans 17 amino acids. Germline assignment: CDR1 SGHVS and CDR2 FQNEAQ.

The chain employs TRBV25-1 and TRBJ2-1; perhaps TRBD2 as D (7 bases). This CDR3 is built from 15 residues. The germline V and J ends were trimmed by 7 bases and 1 base, with 14 bases remaining between them. Germline values: CDR1 MGHDK, CDR2 SYGVNS. The CDR3, as DNA: TGTGCCAGCAATAAACAGGGAGGGTCCTACAATGAGCAGTTCTTC. Translating it yields CASNKQGGSYNEQFF.

V is TRBV7-9 and J is TRBJ1-3; TRBD1 is a possible D gene (6 bases). CDR3 size: 16 residues. The germline gives CDR1 SEHNR, CDR2 FQNEAQ (reference sequence). Trimming took off 6 bases at V and 6 bases at J, with 21 bases between the two ends. For the CDR3, the DNA is TGTGCCAGCAGATATCCGGACAGAAATTTCGCAAACACCATATATTTT. Translation gives CASRYPDRNFANTIYF.

V usage is TRBV27 and J usage is TRBJ2-7; 8 nucleotides agree with TRBD1. V shed 6 bases and J 5 bases; nucleotides not matched to a gene: 12. Per germline, CDR1 MNHEY and CDR2 SMNVEV (reference sequence). The CDR3 runs 15 residues. As DNA, the CDR3 is TGTGCCAGCAGCAAACCCCGGACAGGGCTGGACGAGCAGTACTTC. It is translated as CASSKPRTGLDEQYF.

This clone has only a few counts. The sample carries other DNA sequences with the same CDR3. V usage is TRBV11-3 and J usage is TRBJ2-5, with D uncertain. Trimming pared 1 base from V and 1 base from J, leaving 4 bases between. CDR1 and CDR2 from the germline V gene are SGHNT and YENEEA. The CDR3 covers 13 residues. This CDR3 reads CASSLGLQETQYF. CDR3 sequence (DNA): TGTGCCAGCAGCTTAGGACTCCAAGAGACCCAGTACTTC.

The chain uses TRBV7-9 and TRBJ2-7, with D tentatively TRBD2 (5 bases). The germline gives CDR1 SEHNR, CDR2 FQNEAQ (reference sequence). This CDR3 contains 14 residues. V shed 3 bases and J shed 4 bases, with 13 bases lying between them. CDR3 sequence (DNA): TGTGCCAGCAGCTTTCGGGGATCGACTTACGAGCAGTACTTC. It specifies CASSFRGSTYEQYF.

The chain couples TRBV14 to TRBJ1-1, with 7 nucleotides matching TRBD1. This CDR3 is 15 amino acids long. J lost 2 bases, V lost 0 bases, and 3 bases had no gene match. Looked up from germline, CDR1 is SGHDN and CDR2 is FVKESK. The CDR3 protein is CASSQEDRANTEAFF. CDR3 bases: TGTGCCAGCAGCCAAGAAGACAGGGCCAACACTGAAGCTTTCTTT.

In this sample, this clone turned up once. The J gene is TRBJ2-3, the V gene TRBV29-1; D is ambiguous. Trimming pared 3 bases from V and 0 bases from J, leaving 13 bases between. CDR1 is SQVTM and CDR2 is ANQGSEA in the germline V gene. The CDR3 spans 15 residues. Here the CDR3 reads CSVDPDKVSTDTQYF. In DNA, the CDR3 is TGCAGCGTTGACCCAGACAAGGTTAGCACAGATACGCAGTATTTT.

The chain has TRBV27 and TRBJ2-6, with D possibly matching TRBD2 (5 bases). The CDR3 is 16 amino acids. V shed 0 bases and J shed 3 bases, with 9 bases lying between them. The germline CDR1 and CDR2 sequences are MNHEY and SMNVEV (reference sequence). The CDR3 loop reads CASSLSGVIGANVLTF. DNA for the CDR3: TGTGCCAGCAGTTTATCCGGGGTAATTGGGGCCAACGTCCTGACTTTC.

The CDR3 is CASSFSGTKETQYF. In DNA, the CDR3 is TGTGCCAGCAGCTTTTCAGGGACAAAAGAGACCCAGTACTTC. This chain connects TRBV5-4 to TRBJ2-5, with a possible D match to TRBD1 (6 bases). CDR3 length: 14 residues. Germline V gene sequence: CDR1 SGHNT, CDR2 YYREEE (reference sequence). Trimming took 2 bases from V and 3 from J, leaving 11 bases between them.

This clone was found once. The chain combines TRBV5-4 with TRBJ2-5; 9 nucleotides agree with TRBD1. The CDR3 extends over 15 amino acids. Germline assignment: CDR1 SGHNT and CDR2 YYREEE (reference sequence). The trim removed 4 bases at V and 4 bases at J, leaving 8 bases unmatched. The CDR3 loop is CASSLGQGMLETQYF. The CDR3 DNA is TGTGCCAGCAGCCTGGGACAGGGAATGTTAGAGACCCAGTACTTC. Looking up the rest from reference TRBV5-4 and TRBJ2-5 gives the full variable domain: ETGVTQSPTHLIKTRGQQVTLRCSSQSGHNTVSWYQQALGQGPQFIFQYYREEENGRGNFPPRFSGLQFPNYSSELNVNALELDDSALYLCASSLGQGMLETQYFGPGTRLLVL.

V is TRBV29-1 and J is TRBJ1-1, with D unclear. Germline CDR1 SQVTM, CDR2 ANQGSEA. The V gene lost 4 bases and the J gene lost 7 bases, with 7 bases spanning the gap. The CDR3 extends over 10 amino acids. In nucleotides, the CDR3 is TGCAGCGTTGTTAAGCTTGAAGCTTTCTTT. It yields the protein CSVVKLEAFF.

This chain uses TRBV4-1 with TRBJ2-3; 8 positions match TRBD2. This CDR3 has 14 residues. From germline, CDR1 is MGHRA and CDR2 YSYEKL. V lost 6 bases and J lost 2; bases outside the gene matches: 4. CDR3: CASRLAAATDTQYF. In DNA, the CDR3 is TGCGCCAGCAGACTAGCGGCAGCCACAGATACGCAGTATTTT.

The rearrangement links TRBV10-1 to TRBJ2-5; 10 bases line up with TRBD2. V lost 2 bases, J lost 2 bases, and 8 bases stayed unmatched. The germline V gene encodes CDR1 WNHNN and CDR2 SYGVQD (reference sequence). The CDR3 totals 17 residues. The DNA for the CDR3 is TGCGCCAGCAGTGAGAAGGGTAGCGGGGGGTTACAAGAGACCCAGTACTTC. This sequence encodes CASSEKGSGGLQETQYF.

This clone was counted a single time. The chain links TRBV6-5 to TRBJ2-7; TRBD2 matches 14 bases. CDR1 and CDR2 (germline): MNHEY, SVGAGI. The J segment lost 7 bases and the V segment lost 4 bases, leaving 6 bases of the junction unmatched. The CDR3 contains 15 residues. CDR3 sequence (DNA): TGTGCCAGCAGTTCGGGACTAGCGGGAGAGGTGGAGCAGTACTTC. Encoded protein: CASSSGLAGEVEQYF.

This clone was counted only a few times. The chain links TRBV30 to TRBJ1-1, with a possible D match to TRBD1 (6 bases). Per germline, CDR1 GTSNPN and CDR2 SVGIG (reference sequence). The CDR3 covers 14 residues. V was trimmed by 8 bases and J by 3 bases, leaving 19 bases between them. The CDR3 DNA follows: TGTGCCGGACAGAACTTCGCTGTGTACACTGAAGCTTTCTTT. Its protein is CAGQNFAVYTEAFF.

The genes are TRBV19 and TRBJ2-7, with D maybe TRBD1 (5 bases). CDR1 is LNHDA and CDR2 is SQIVND in the germline V gene (reference sequence). This CDR3 comprises 15 residues. Trimming left V 6 bases short and J 0 bases short, with 15 bases between. The CDR3 sequence: CASSLYGAVSYEQYF. The DNA for the CDR3 is TGTGCCAGTAGCCTCTATGGGGCAGTCTCCTACGAGCAGTACTTC.

The V gene is TRBV5-1, the J gene TRBJ2-3, with 8 bases lining up with TRBD1. The CDR3 is 17 amino acids. The germline V gene encodes CDR1 SGHRS and CDR2 YFSETQ. Trimming removed 5 bases from V and 5 bases from J; junction bases left unmatched: 16. Here the CDR3 DNA reads TGCGCCAGCAGACCGCTTCCGGGGACAGGAGGTAGAGATACGCAGTATTTT. Translating gives CASRPLPGTGGRDTQYF. Based on the CDR3 plus reference TRBV5-1 and TRBJ2-3, the full variable domain is KAGVTQTPRYLIKTRGQQVTLSCSPISGHRSVSWYQQTPGQGLQFLFEYFSETQRNKGNFPGRFSGRQFSNSRSEMNVSTLELGDSALYLCASRPLPGTGGRDTQYFGPGTRLTVL.

V is TRBV28 and J is TRBJ2-1, with D perhaps TRBD2 (6 bases). The CDR3 totals 14 residues. CDR1 and CDR2 (germline): MDHEN, SYDVKM. V lost 7 bases to trimming and J lost 6 bases, with 16 bases between them. DNA for the CDR3: TGTGCCAGCACCATAATCGGACTATCCAATGAGCAGTTCTTC. It encodes CASTIIGLSNEQFF.